This entry lists 24 T cell receptor beta chains sequenced from one sample in a study of long-term antiretroviral therapy in people with HIV. Assay version v3.0 of immunoSEQ was used, and it was run at survey level. Clones were sequenced by immunoSEQ multiplex PCR, and TCRdb holds only the in-frame ones, with some missing. In the table there are about 40,000 clones, around 86% of which are singletons. Sequencing used unsorted PBMCs, obtained 0.1 years before starting antiretroviral therapy. The receptors were sampled from a woman between 50 and 59 years old with HIV.

The chain links TRBV27 to TRBJ1-6; 7 bases are shared with TRBD1. Germline V gives CDR1 MNHEY, CDR2 SMNVEV (reference sequence). There are 14 residues in the CDR3. V was pared by 5 bases and J by 6 bases, with 4 bases of the junction left unmatched. The CDR3, as DNA: TGTGCCAGCAGTCAGGACAGGAGTAATTCACCCCTCCACTTT. Translated, it gives CASSQDRSNSPLHF.

This chain uses TRBV9 with TRBJ1-1, with 7 bases identical to TRBD1. The CDR3 loop spans 16 amino acids. Germline CDR1 SGDLS, CDR2 YYNGEE. V shed 0 bases, J shed 1 base, and the junction held 6 bases outside the gene matches. This CDR3 is CASSVGETGKNTEAFF. CDR3 DNA: TGTGCCAGCAGCGTAGGGGAGACAGGGAAGAACACTGAAGCTTTCTTT.

The genes are TRBV9 and TRBJ1-5; D is undetermined. V was cut by 0 bases and J by 10 bases, with 8 bases left in between. The CDR3 covers 12 residues. The V gene's germline CDR1 is SGDLS and CDR2 YYNGEE. CDR3 nucleotide sequence: TGTGCCAGCAGCGTAGAGATCCGACCCCAGCATTTT. Its protein product is CASSVEIRPQHF.

The chain is built from TRBV2 and TRBJ1-1; tentatively, D is TRBD1 (5 bases). V was clipped by 4 bases and J by 5 bases, with 5 bases between them. The CDR3 covers 11 residues. The germline gives CDR1 SNHLY, CDR2 FYNNEI. Here the CDR3 DNA reads TGTGCCAGCAGTGCAGGGACTGAAGCTTTCTTT. Translated, it gives CASSAGTEAFF.

The rearrangement links TRBV30 to TRBJ2-5; D unresolved. Trimming removed 8 bases at V and 0 bases at J, with 13 bases between. This CDR3 has 13 amino acids. The germline CDR1 and CDR2 sequences are GTSNPN and SVGIG (reference sequence). CDR3 in DNA: TGTGCCAGAACCGGAGTAGACCAAGAGACCCAGTACTTC. Translating it yields CARTGVDQETQYF.

The chain links TRBV5-4 to TRBJ1-1; perhaps TRBD1 as D (5 bases). Germline lookup yields CDR1 SGHNT and CDR2 YYREEE (reference sequence). CDR3 length: 14 residues. Trimming shortened V by 0 bases and J by 1 base, and 7 bases separated the two germline ends. The CDR3 coding sequence is TGTGCCAGCAGCTTGGGTAGGGGGAACACTGAAGCTTTCTTT. It yields the protein CASSLGRGNTEAFF. Combining the CDR3 with reference TRBV5-4 and TRBJ1-1 gives the whole variable domain ETGVTQSPTHLIKTRGQQVTLRCSSQSGHNTVSWYQQALGQGPQFIFQYYREEENGRGNFPPRFSGLQFPNYSSELNVNALELDDSALYLCASSLGRGNTEAFFGQGTRLTVV.

The chain combines TRBV4-1 with TRBJ2-1; possibly TRBD1 for D (5 bases). Germline V gene data show CDR1 as MGHRA and CDR2 as YSYEKL. The CDR3 has 15 amino acids. The V end was cut by 6 bases, the J end by 1 base, with 13 bases between. CDR3 loop: CASSHTGSSYNEQFF. The CDR3 DNA sequence: TGCGCCAGCAGTCATACAGGATCATCCTACAATGAGCAGTTCTTC.

The chain recombines TRBV7-2 with TRBJ2-5, with D possibly TRBD1 on 6 matching bases. In germline, CDR1 is SGHTA, CDR2 FQGNSA. V was pared by 7 bases and J by 2 bases, with 11 bases between. The CDR3 has 13 amino acids. As DNA, the CDR3 is TGTGCCAGCACCCAGACAGGACAAGAGACCCAGTACTTC. Amino acid sequence: CASTQTGQETQYF.

The rearrangement uses TRBV19 and TRBJ2-7; 7 bases agree with TRBD2. The germline V gene encodes CDR1 LNHDA and CDR2 SQIVND (reference sequence). This CDR3 contains 15 residues. V shed 1 base, J shed 4 bases, and the junction held 7 bases outside the gene matches. The CDR3 DNA reads as TGTGCCAGTAGTATAGTGGCGGGGGACCTTTACGAGCAGTACTTC. It translates to CASSIVAGDLYEQYF.

The chain carries TRBV9 and TRBJ1-1; 7 nucleotides line up with TRBD1. Germline lookup yields CDR1 SGDLS and CDR2 YYNGEE. After removal of 1 base from V and 1 base from J, the junction contained 4 bases not matched to a gene. The CDR3 is 15 amino acids. The CDR3 here is CASSVLGQSNTEAFF. The CDR3 DNA is TGTGCCAGCAGCGTACTGGGACAGTCGAACACTGAAGCTTTCTTT. The variable domain in full, completed from reference TRBV9 and TRBJ1-1, reads DSGVTQTPKHLITATGQRVTLRCSPRSGDLSVYWYQQSLDQGLQFLIQYYNGEERAKGNILERFSAQQFPDLHSELNLSSLELGDSALYFCASSVLGQSNTEAFFGQGTRLTVV.

The CDR3 DNA is TGTGCCAGCTCACCACGTTCGACCGGGACAGGGGTGGGCGCCGGTACTGAAGCTTTCTTT. It is translated as CASSPRSTGTGVGAGTEAFF. The chain employs TRBV18 and TRBJ1-1; 10 bases are shared with TRBD1. Germline-derived CDR1 and CDR2 are KGHSH and LQKENI. This CDR3 is built from 20 residues. Losses at the gene ends were 1 base for V and 5 bases for J; bases not matched to a gene: 19.

The V and J genes are TRBV7-3 and TRBJ2-3; D may be TRBD2 (5 bases). This CDR3 contains 17 residues. In germline, CDR1 is SGHTA, CDR2 FQGTGA. V dropped 4 bases and J dropped 0 bases, with 17 bases sitting between them. The CDR3 spells CASSSRGPWTSTDTQYF. As DNA, the CDR3 is TGTGCCAGCAGCTCCCGTGGTCCTTGGACTAGCACAGATACGCAGTATTTT.

CDR3 protein: CASSLVVGGGLNSPLHF. DNA for the CDR3: TGCGCCAGCAGCTTGGTGGTGGGGGGGGGATTAAATTCACCCCTCCACTTT. V is TRBV5-1 and J is TRBJ1-6; possibly TRBD1 for D (5 bases). V lost 0 bases and J 7 bases, leaving 17 bases between the germline ends. In germline, CDR1 is SGHRS, CDR2 YFSETQ. The CDR3 extends over 17 amino acids.

The chain combines TRBV25-1 with TRBJ1-2, with 7 bases that match TRBD1. V trimming: 5 bases; J trimming: 2 bases; junction bases outside the gene matches: 2. Germline V gives CDR1 MGHDK, CDR2 SYGVNS. This CDR3 spans 13 amino acids. The CDR3 sequence: CASSKTGNYGYTF. The CDR3 region has the DNA TGTGCCAGCAGTAAGACAGGGAACTATGGCTACACCTTC.

The J gene is TRBJ1-1, the V gene TRBV5-1; D is uncertain. The CDR3 is 18 residues long. CDR1 is SGHRS, CDR2 YFSETQ, per germline. V was pared by 0 bases and J by 0 bases, with 18 bases between. This CDR3 reads CASSLDRTGSRVNTEAFF. The CDR3 nucleotides are TGCGCCAGCAGCTTGGATCGAACCGGGAGCCGGGTGAACACTGAAGCTTTCTTT.

The chain uses TRBV29-1 and TRBJ2-3; maybe TRBD2 (6 bases). This CDR3 spans 14 amino acids. Between the trimmed V and J ends, which lost 1 base and 0 bases, there was a span of 8 bases. CDR1 SQVTM and CDR2 ANQGSEA come from the germline V gene. CDR3 nucleotides: TGCAGCGTTGAAGGACTAGATAGCACAGATACGCAGTATTTT. This encodes CSVEGLDSTDTQYF.

The rearrangement uses TRBV2 and TRBJ1-1; no clear D gene. The length of the CDR3 is 16 residues. Germline V lookup: CDR1 SNHLY, CDR2 FYNNEI. Trimming stripped 5 bases from V and 2 bases from J, with 18 bases between. CDR3 DNA: TGTGCCAGCAGTACCAGACGGGGAAGGATCAACACTGAAGCTTTCTTT. This translates into CASSTRRGRINTEAFF.

The chain is built from TRBV28 and TRBJ1-5; D perhaps matches TRBD1 (5 bases). This CDR3 has 12 amino acids. Trimming removed 11 bases at V and 4 bases at J, with 12 bases between. Germline V gene lookup returns CDR1 MDHEN and CDR2 SYDVKM. CDR3 protein: CAGQGSNQPQHF. CDR3 DNA sequence: TGTGCCGGGCAGGGATCAAATCAGCCCCAGCATTTT.

This clone was recorded only once. This sequence joins TRBV7-9 and TRBJ1-3; D might be TRBD1 (6 bases). This CDR3 is 15 amino acids long. The V end lost 8 bases, the J end lost 0 bases, and 14 bases lay between the germline ends. CDR1 is SEHNR and CDR2 is FQNEAQ in the germline V gene (reference sequence). CDR3 region: CASDRKGPSGNTIYF. The DNA of the CDR3 is TGTGCCAGCGACAGGAAGGGACCCTCTGGAAACACCATATATTTT.

The J gene is TRBJ2-1, the V gene TRBV11-3; D not certain. This CDR3 has 15 residues. With 1 base removed from V and 8 bases from J, the gap between germline ends came to 15 bases. In germline, CDR1 is SGHNT, CDR2 YENEEA. This CDR3 is CASSLGGGFSDEQFF. The CDR3, as DNA: TGTGCCAGCAGCTTAGGAGGTGGTTTCAGCGATGAGCAGTTCTTC.

The rearrangement uses TRBV5-1 and TRBJ2-7, with no clear D. The CDR3 runs to 13 residues. The V and J ends lost 0 bases and 3 bases respectively, with 7 bases between them. Germline assignment: CDR1 SGHRS and CDR2 YFSETQ. The CDR3 region has the DNA TGCGCCAGCAGCTTGGTTGTCAGCTACGAGCAGTACTTC. This sequence encodes CASSLVVSYEQYF.

The table lists this clone with a count of one. The V call is TRBV6-1, the J call TRBJ1-1; D is ambiguous. The CDR3 totals 14 residues. V was pared by 6 bases and J by 4 bases, with 15 bases between. From germline, CDR1 is MNHNS and CDR2 SASEGT. The CDR3 here is CASRVTLYGTEAFF. DNA of the CDR3: TGTGCCAGCAGAGTGACCCTCTATGGCACTGAAGCTTTCTTT.

The chain combines TRBV5-1 with TRBJ1-1, with D possibly TRBD1 on 6 matching bases. Germline V gene data show CDR1 as SGHRS and CDR2 as YFSETQ. Trimming removed 0 bases at V and 4 bases at J, with 13 bases between. The CDR3 loop spans 15 amino acids. CDR3 nucleotide sequence: TGCGCCAGCAGCTTGGACAGGGAGCGGAGCACTGAAGCTTTCTTT. Its protein product is CASSLDRERSTEAFF.

The chain joins TRBV30 to TRBJ1-4; D call uncertain. Trimming pared 2 bases from V and 8 bases from J, leaving 6 bases between. There are 11 residues in the CDR3. Looked up from germline, CDR1 is GTSNPN and CDR2 is SVGIG (reference sequence). CDR3 DNA: TGTGCCTGGAGTACCCGGGAAAAACTGTTTTTT. The encoded protein is CAWSTREKLFF.